Shown below are 23 T cell receptor beta chains from a single sample sequenced in a study of PD-L1 blockade in urothelial cancer. This sample's time point: pretreatment peripheral blood. The assay was immunoSEQ multiplex PCR, and TCRdb's table has in-frame clones only and misses some. Here the sample spans 40,000 to 55,000 clones, about 86% being singletons. This material consisted of PBMCs, taken around atezolizumab (anti-PD-L1) treatment. The receptors shown here come from a man between 60 and 75 years old with urothelial cancer.

This clone showed up just a few times. The chain uses TRBV6-5 and TRBJ1-2, with 9 positions matching TRBD1. There are 14 residues in the CDR3. Trimming at V came to 6 bases and at J to 4 bases, leaving 6 bases not matched to a gene. Germline V gene sequence: CDR1 MNHEY, CDR2 SVGAGI. CDR3 residues: CASRSGTGFYGYTF. CDR3 DNA: TGTGCCAGCAGATCCGGGACAGGGTTCTATGGCTACACCTTC.

This clone appeared a single time. The rearrangement links TRBV9 to TRBJ1-5; tentative D call: TRBD1 (6 bases). Per the germline V gene, CDR1 is SGDLS and CDR2 is YYNGEE. V was shortened by 0 bases and J by 4 bases, with 11 bases between the two germline ends. There are 15 residues in the CDR3. The CDR3, as DNA: TGTGCCAGCAGCGTAGGAGGGCAGGGGAATCAGCCCCAGCATTTT. It yields the protein CASSVGGQGNQPQHF.

The chain combines TRBV7-2 with TRBJ2-3; D might be TRBD2 (6 bases). The V and J ends lost 4 bases and 9 bases respectively, with 11 bases between them. From germline, CDR1 is SGHTA and CDR2 FQGNSA. The CDR3 length is 12 residues. The CDR3 DNA follows: TGTGCCAGCAGCTCGGGACTTAGGACGCAGTATTTT. Translation gives CASSSGLRTQYF.

The genes are TRBV5-4 and TRBJ1-1; tentatively, D is TRBD1 (6 bases). This CDR3 is built from 13 residues. V was shortened by 7 bases and J by 5 bases, with 15 bases between the two germline ends. The germline V gene has CDR1 SGHNT and CDR2 YYREEE (reference sequence). This CDR3 is CASGAPGVTEAFF. CDR3 bases: TGTGCCAGCGGGGCCCCAGGGGTAACTGAAGCTTTCTTT.

The gene calls are TRBV7-8 and TRBJ1-1, with a possible D match to TRBD1 (5 bases). CDR1 is SGHVS, CDR2 FQNEAQ, per germline. The germline V and J ends were trimmed by 5 bases and 1 base, with 14 bases remaining between them. The CDR3 has 15 residues. CDR3 DNA sequence: TGTGCCAGCAGCCGCCGCCCGACAGCGAACACTGAAGCTTTCTTT. As protein: CASSRRPTANTEAFF.

The chain employs TRBV6-4 and TRBJ1-4; D unresolved. CDR1 is MRHNA, CDR2 SNTAGT, per germline. V lost 2 bases and J lost 4, with 5 bases in between. CDR3 length: 13 residues. In DNA, the CDR3 is TGTGCCAGCAGTGACGTCTTTAATGAAAAACTGTTTTTT. This encodes CASSDVFNEKLFF.

The chain recombines TRBV5-6 with TRBJ2-7, with 9 bases fitting TRBD1. Germline V lookup: CDR1 SGHDT, CDR2 YYEEEE. J lost 2 bases, V lost 3 bases, and 18 bases had no gene match. There are 19 residues in the CDR3. This CDR3 is CASSSRGTGKTAPTYEQYF. The CDR3 DNA sequence: TGTGCCAGCAGCTCAAGGGGGACAGGGAAAACTGCACCAACCTACGAGCAGTACTTC.

V is TRBV7-3 and J is TRBJ1-2; 9 nucleotides align to TRBD1. J lost 4 bases, V lost 5 bases, and 2 bases had no gene match. Germline V gene sequence: CDR1 SGHTA, CDR2 FQGTGA. The CDR3 extends over 13 amino acids. CDR3 sequence: CASSPGQGYGYTF. The CDR3 nucleotides are TGTGCCAGCAGCCCGGGACAGGGCTATGGCTACACCTTC.

V and J are TRBV2 and TRBJ2-2; D perhaps matches TRBD1 (5 bases). Trimming pared 6 bases from V and 1 base from J, leaving 15 bases between. The CDR3 contains 16 residues. Germline CDR1 reads SNHLY; CDR2 reads FYNNEI. The CDR3 DNA reads TGTGCCAGCAGCCCCCTAGGACACCTGAACACCGGGGAGCTGTTTTTT. It codes for CASSPLGHLNTGELFF.

CDR3 sequence (DNA): TGTGCCAGCAGTACCATGGGGCGGTCCCAAGGCTACACCTTC. Encoded protein: CASSTMGRSQGYTF. The chain combines TRBV25-1 with TRBJ1-2; maybe TRBD1 (5 bases). Germline-derived CDR1 and CDR2 are MGHDK and SYGVNS. This CDR3 has 14 amino acids. Trimming shortened V by 5 bases and J by 8 bases, and 18 bases separated the two germline ends.

The V and J genes are TRBV19 and TRBJ2-7, with TRBD2 matching 13 bases. Trimming cost V 0 bases and J 3 bases; bases outside gene matches: 14. CDR1 is LNHDA and CDR2 is SQIVND in the germline V gene (reference sequence). The CDR3 sequence is 20 residues long. CDR3 nucleotide sequence: TGTGCCAGTAGTATAGATGGGAAGACTAGCGGGAGGCCCCGAGGCTACGAGCAGTACTTC. It yields the protein CASSIDGKTSGRPRGYEQYF.

The chain carries TRBV5-1 and TRBJ2-3, with no clear D. Germline V gives CDR1 SGHRS, CDR2 YFSETQ. V was trimmed by 3 bases and J by 4 bases, leaving 18 bases between them. The CDR3 spans 16 residues. CDR3 sequence reads: CASSSGLRPEPDTQYF. DNA of the CDR3: TGCGCCAGCAGCTCCGGTCTGAGGCCGGAGCCAGATACGCAGTATTTT. Complete variable domain (other parts from reference TRBV5-1 and TRBJ2-3): KAGVTQTPRYLIKTRGQQVTLSCSPISGHRSVSWYQQTPGQGLQFLFEYFSETQRNKGNFPGRFSGRQFSNSRSEMNVSTLELGDSALYLCASSSGLRPEPDTQYFGPGTRLTVL.

This sequence joins TRBV27 and TRBJ1-6; D might be TRBD1 (6 bases). Trimming shortened V by 3 bases and J by 8 bases, and 8 bases separated the two germline ends. CDR1 MNHEY and CDR2 SMNVEV come from the germline V gene (reference sequence). The CDR3 has 13 amino acids. The CDR3 sequence is CASSFSGDSPLHF. The CDR3 DNA sequence: TGTGCCAGCAGTTTCTCAGGGGATTCACCCCTCCACTTT.

V gene TRBV15 combines with J gene TRBJ1-3; D uncertain. V shed 0 bases and J shed 0 bases, with 6 bases lying between them. Germline V lookup: CDR1 LNHNV, CDR2 YYDKDF (reference sequence). The CDR3 contains 15 residues. In nucleotides, the CDR3 is TGTGCCACCAGCAGAGATGACAACTCTGGAAACACCATATATTTT. Translating it yields CATSRDDNSGNTIYF.

The chain links TRBV7-9 to TRBJ1-1; the D gene is possibly TRBD1 (5 bases). CDR1 and CDR2 (germline): SEHNR, FQNEAQ (reference sequence). The CDR3 is made up of 14 amino acids. The V end lost 5 bases, the J end lost 4 bases, and 14 bases lay between the germline ends. The chain's CDR3 is CASSRRGEATEAFF. The DNA of the CDR3 is TGTGCCAGCAGCCGGCGGGGGGAGGCCACTGAAGCTTTCTTT.

The V call is TRBV7-2, the J call TRBJ1-1, with D unresolved. Trimming cost V 5 bases and J 4 bases, with 14 bases left between them. The germline V gene has CDR1 SGHTA and CDR2 FQGNSA. This CDR3 contains 14 residues. CDR3 sequence: CASSTGREGTEAFF. As DNA, the CDR3 is TGTGCCAGCAGCACGGGTAGGGAGGGCACTGAAGCTTTCTTT.

The V gene is TRBV4-1, the J gene TRBJ2-1; 11 bases are a match to TRBD2. The CDR3 loop spans 16 amino acids. Looked up from germline, CDR1 is MGHRA and CDR2 is YSYEKL. The J segment lost 2 bases and the V segment lost 4 bases, leaving 4 bases of the junction unmatched. The CDR3 DNA reads TGCGCCAGCAGCCCCCTAGCGGGAGGACCCTACAATGAGCAGTTCTTC. Its translation: CASSPLAGGPYNEQFF.

J is TRBJ2-7 and V is TRBV13; TRBD2 agrees at 10 bases. CDR1 and CDR2 from the germline V gene are PRHDT and FYEKMQ (reference sequence). This CDR3 comprises 15 residues. V shed 5 bases, J shed 2 bases, and the junction held 6 bases outside the gene matches. The CDR3: CASSGRTSGAYEQYF. DNA of the CDR3: TGTGCCAGCAGCGGGCGGACTAGCGGCGCCTACGAGCAGTACTTC.

This chain links TRBV7-8 with TRBJ2-1, with 8 bases aligning to TRBD1. The CDR3 has 17 amino acids. The germline CDR1 and CDR2 sequences are SGHVS and FQNEAQ. V shed 1 base, J shed 3 bases, and the junction held 8 bases outside the gene matches. This CDR3 is CASSLVMDRELYNEQFF. The CDR3 DNA is TGTGCCAGCAGCTTAGTGATGGACAGGGAGCTCTACAATGAGCAGTTCTTC.

The gene calls are TRBV5-6 and TRBJ2-7; 12 nucleotides line up with TRBD2. Germline V gene lookup returns CDR1 SGHDT and CDR2 YYEEEE. The length of the CDR3 is 15 residues. The trim removed 0 bases at V and 5 bases at J, leaving 3 bases unmatched. The CDR3 region has the DNA TGTGCCAGCAGCTTGGGACTAGCGGGAGTCCACGAGCAGTACTTC. Amino acids: CASSLGLAGVHEQYF.

The V gene is TRBV5-1, the J gene TRBJ1-1, with no clear D. Per the germline V gene, CDR1 is SGHRS and CDR2 is YFSETQ. V was clipped by 0 bases and J by 4 bases, with 16 bases between them. CDR3 size: 16 residues. CDR3 in amino acids: CASSLAGWYEGTEAFF. CDR3 sequence (DNA): TGCGCCAGCAGCTTGGCAGGTTGGTATGAGGGCACTGAAGCTTTCTTT.

Regarding this clone: The junction differs from germline at one of its ends, possibly a read error. CDR3: CASSDSGTSLLF. Written as DNA, the CDR3 is TGTGCCAGCAGCGACTCCGGGACATCGTTGCTCTTC. The V call is TRBV7-3, the J call TRBJ2-7, with D possibly matching TRBD1 (6 bases). The CDR3 runs 12 residues. Germline values: CDR1 SGHTA, CDR2 FQGTGA.

The V gene is TRBV19, the J gene TRBJ1-1; D is ambiguous. Deletions cut 5 bases from V and 2 bases from J, with 9 bases between. The germline V gene has CDR1 LNHDA and CDR2 SQIVND (reference sequence). This CDR3 region has 13 residues. The CDR3 DNA sequence: TGTGCCAGTAGTGCAGGAAAAAACACTGAAGCTTTCTTT. Its protein product is CASSAGKNTEAFF.